This is a list of T cell receptor beta chains from one sample in a study of T cell responses to AZD1222 COVID-19 vaccine. Clones were read by immunoSEQ multiplex PCR, and TCRdb kept only the in-frame ones, dropping some. The sample consists of some 190,000 clones, 80% to 90% of them appearing once. The sample in question was peripheral blood, obtained on day 0 of AZD1222 vaccination. Receptors were obtained from an adult in good health. The CDR3 runs from the conserved cysteine through the conserved F or W. The order of the fields is V gene, clone size, D gene, J gene, CDR3 protein, CDR3 DNA. D genes are given only for firm matches. Clone size appears in some rows only: once, few, many, or a class for an expanded clone.

v_gene: TRBV5-1
abundance: few
d_gene: -
j_gene: TRBJ1-2
CDR3aa: CASSLGGLVDGPYGYTF
CDR3nt: TGCGCCAGCAGCTTGGGGGGTCTTGTAGACGGACCATATGGCTACACCTTC

v_gene: TRBV7-3
abundance: -
d_gene: -
j_gene: TRBJ1-1
CDR3aa: CASSLAGANTEAFF
CDR3nt: TGTGCCAGCAGCTTGGCAGGGGCGAACACTGAAGCTTTCTTT

v_gene: TRBV6-5
abundance: -
d_gene: TRBD1
j_gene: TRBJ2-7
CDR3aa: CASSQPGQGVHEQYF
CDR3nt: TGTGCCAGCAGTCAACCGGGACAGGGAGTCCACGAGCAGTACTTC

v_gene: TRBV18
abundance: -
d_gene: -
j_gene: TRBJ2-7
CDR3aa: CASSRGASYEQYF
CDR3nt: TGTGCCAGCTCACGAGGGGCCTCCTACGAGCAGTACTTC

v_gene: TRBV30
abundance: once
d_gene: -
j_gene: TRBJ1-3
CDR3aa: CAGPSSGNTIYF
CDR3nt: TGTGCCGGGCCCAGCTCTGGAAACACCATATATTTT

v_gene: TRBV4-1
abundance: once
d_gene: TRBD2
j_gene: TRBJ2-2
CDR3aa: CASTGLVSSANTGELFF
CDR3nt: TGCGCCAGCACGGGACTAGTGAGCTCCGCGAACACCGGGGAGCTGTTTTTT

v_gene: TRBV29-1
abundance: -
d_gene: -
j_gene: TRBJ1-2
CDR3aa: CSVDDGRNYGYTF
CDR3nt: TGCAGCGTTGATGATGGTCGGAACTATGGCTACACCTTC

v_gene: TRBV6-5
abundance: -
d_gene: -
j_gene: TRBJ2-7
CDR3aa: CASSLGHPLYEQYF
CDR3nt: TGTGCCAGCAGCCTCGGTCACCCCCTCTACGAGCAGTACTTC

v_gene: TRBV7-2
abundance: -
d_gene: TRBD2
j_gene: TRBJ2-1
CDR3aa: CASSLRAGGGRNEQFF
CDR3nt: TGTGCCAGCAGCTTACGAGCGGGGGGCGGGAGGAATGAGCAGTTCTTC

v_gene: TRBV28
abundance: -
d_gene: TRBD1
j_gene: TRBJ1-5
CDR3aa: CASSVDRDGQPQHF
CDR3nt: TGTGCCAGCAGTGTTGACAGGGATGGTCAGCCCCAGCATTTT

v_gene: TRBV2
abundance: -
d_gene: -
j_gene: TRBJ1-2
CDR3aa: CASSEETAGGYTF
CDR3nt: TGTGCCAGCAGTGAAGAGACGGCAGGAGGCTACACCTTC

v_gene: TRBV19
abundance: -
d_gene: -
j_gene: TRBJ1-2
CDR3aa: CASSIGPTGYTF
CDR3nt: TGTGCCAGTAGTATTGGCCCGACTGGCTACACCTTC

v_gene: TRBV5-1
abundance: few
d_gene: TRBD1
j_gene: TRBJ1-2
CDR3aa: CASRFLQGAEGYTF
CDR3nt: TGCGCCAGCAGATTTTTACAGGGGGCAGAAGGCTACACCTTC

v_gene: TRBV6-6
abundance: -
d_gene: -
j_gene: TRBJ2-2
CDR3aa: CASSLFDPLPNTGELFF
CDR3nt: TGTGCCAGCAGTCTTTTCGACCCACTCCCGAACACCGGGGAGCTGTTTTTT

v_gene: TRBV7-2
abundance: -
d_gene: -
j_gene: TRBJ1-5
CDR3aa: CASSLKGGVQPQHF
CDR3nt: TGTGCCAGCAGCTTAAAAGGGGGAGTTCAGCCCCAGCATTTT

v_gene: TRBV23-1
abundance: -
d_gene: TRBD1
j_gene: TRBJ2-4
CDR3aa: CASSPQTGVGNIQYF
CDR3nt: TGCGCCAGCAGTCCCCAGACAGGGGTGGGAAACATTCAGTACTTC

v_gene: TRBV19
abundance: -
d_gene: TRBD2
j_gene: TRBJ2-1
CDR3aa: CASRLGLADNNEQFF
CDR3nt: TGTGCCAGTAGGTTGGGACTAGCGGACAACAATGAGCAGTTCTTC

v_gene: TRBV13
abundance: -
d_gene: -
j_gene: TRBJ2-2
CDR3aa: CASSPNVGSGELFF
CDR3nt: TGTGCCAGCAGCCCCAATGTGGGGTCCGGGGAGCTGTTTTTT

v_gene: TRBV6-5
abundance: -
d_gene: -
j_gene: TRBJ1-4
CDR3aa: CASKSWEEEGKLFF
CDR3nt: TGTGCCAGCAAAAGTTGGGAAGAGGAAGGAAAACTGTTTTTT

v_gene: TRBV7-9
abundance: once
d_gene: -
j_gene: TRBJ1-3
CDR3aa: CASSLWGDLAGNTIYF
CDR3nt: TGTGCCAGCAGCTTATGGGGGGATTTAGCTGGAAACACCATATATTTT

v_gene: TRBV12-3/TRBV12-4
abundance: -
d_gene: -
j_gene: TRBJ2-7
CDR3aa: CASSFSIYEQYF
CDR3nt: TGTGCCAGCAGTTTCTCGATCTACGAGCAGTACTTC

v_gene: TRBV4-2
abundance: -
d_gene: -
j_gene: TRBJ2-1
CDR3aa: CASSQPGPNEQFF
CDR3nt: TGTGCCAGCAGCCAACCCGGGCCCAATGAGCAGTTCTTC

v_gene: TRBV30
abundance: -
d_gene: -
j_gene: TRBJ1-5
CDR3aa: CAWTVAGGFQPQHF
CDR3nt: TGTGCCTGGACCGTAGCGGGGGGATTTCAGCCCCAGCATTTT

v_gene: TRBV11-2
abundance: -
d_gene: -
j_gene: TRBJ2-7
CDR3aa: CASSLKLREQYF
CDR3nt: TGTGCCAGCAGCCTGAAGCTGAGAGAGCAGTACTTC

v_gene: TRBV30
abundance: -
d_gene: -
j_gene: TRBJ2-7
CDR3aa: CAWSVPAGSYEQYF
CDR3nt: -

v_gene: TRBV10-1
abundance: few
d_gene: TRBD1
j_gene: TRBJ2-3
CDR3aa: CASGQGSTDTQYF
CDR3nt: TGCGCCAGCGGACAGGGAAGCACAGATACGCAGTATTTT

v_gene: TRBV7-9
abundance: few
d_gene: -
j_gene: TRBJ1-2
CDR3aa: CASSFNRGYTF
CDR3nt: TGTGCCAGCAGCTTCAATCGGGGCTACACCTTC

v_gene: TRBV28
abundance: -
d_gene: -
j_gene: TRBJ2-5
CDR3aa: CASSTPSLQETQYF
CDR3nt: TGTGCCAGCAGTACGCCAAGTTTACAAGAGACCCAGTACTTC

v_gene: TRBV21-1
abundance: -
d_gene: -
j_gene: TRBJ2-7
CDR3aa: CASIRHPKGHEQYF
CDR3nt: TGTGCCAGCATTAGACACCCTAAGGGCCACGAGCAGTACTTC

v_gene: TRBV28
abundance: -
d_gene: -
j_gene: TRBJ2-3
CDR3aa: CASSLAGSLRTDTQYF
CDR3nt: TGTGCCAGCAGTTTGGCAGGGAGTCTCAGGACAGATACGCAGTATTTT

v_gene: TRBV7-2
abundance: -
d_gene: -
j_gene: TRBJ2-7
CDR3aa: CASSLLTGFYEQYF
CDR3nt: TGTGCCAGCAGCCTCTTGACAGGATTCTACGAGCAGTACTTC

v_gene: TRBV6-1
abundance: -
d_gene: TRBD1
j_gene: TRBJ1-5
CDR3aa: CASSDLRGRPQHF
CDR3nt: TGTGCCAGCAGTGACCTCAGGGGGAGGCCCCAGCATTTT

v_gene: TRBV5-1
abundance: -
d_gene: -
j_gene: TRBJ1-4
CDR3aa: CASSIDPGVGEKLFF
CDR3nt: TGCGCCAGCAGCATCGACCCCGGTGTAGGTGAAAAACTGTTTTTT

v_gene: TRBV30
abundance: -
d_gene: TRBD2
j_gene: TRBJ2-1
CDR3aa: CAWSVLAGTYNEQFF
CDR3nt: TGTGCCTGGAGTGTTCTAGCGGGGACGTACAATGAGCAGTTCTTC

v_gene: TRBV10-1
abundance: -
d_gene: TRBD1
j_gene: TRBJ2-7
CDR3aa: CASSEVGGHLYEQYF
CDR3nt: TGCGCCAGCAGTGAAGTAGGGGGCCATCTTTACGAGCAGTACTTC

v_gene: TRBV5-1
abundance: -
d_gene: -
j_gene: TRBJ1-6
CDR3aa: CASTLGIDNSPLHF
CDR3nt: TGCGCCAGCACTTTGGGGATCGATAATTCACCCCTCCACTTT

v_gene: TRBV5-1
abundance: -
d_gene: -
j_gene: TRBJ2-3
CDR3aa: CASSLVVTGGSDTQYF
CDR3nt: TGCGCCAGCAGCTTGGTGGTGACAGGTGGATCAGATACGCAGTATTTT

v_gene: TRBV6-5
abundance: -
d_gene: -
j_gene: TRBJ1-5
CDR3aa: CASRQNRDLNQPQHF
CDR3nt: TGTGCCAGCAGACAAAACAGGGACCTCAATCAGCCCCAGCATTTT

v_gene: TRBV10-3
abundance: -
d_gene: -
j_gene: TRBJ2-1
CDR3aa: CAISDLPSPGNNEQFF
CDR3nt: TGTGCCATCAGTGACCTCCCCTCACCCGGGAACAATGAGCAGTTCTTC

v_gene: TRBV6-6
abundance: -
d_gene: -
j_gene: TRBJ1-2
CDR3aa: CASSRDTRAYGYTF
CDR3nt: TGTGCCAGCAGTAGGGACACTAGAGCCTATGGCTACACCTTC

v_gene: TRBV6-5
abundance: -
d_gene: -
j_gene: TRBJ2-2
CDR3aa: CASSYSPRGELFF
CDR3nt: TGTGCCAGCAGTTACTCTCCTCGAGGGGAGCTGTTTTTT

v_gene: TRBV30
abundance: -
d_gene: -
j_gene: TRBJ2-2
CDR3aa: CAWRGHTPTGELFF
CDR3nt: TGTGCCTGGAGGGGCCACACCCCCACCGGGGAGCTGTTTTTT

v_gene: TRBV14
abundance: -
d_gene: -
j_gene: TRBJ2-2
CDR3aa: CASSGTSTGELFF
CDR3nt: TGTGCCAGCAGCGGAACTTCGACCGGGGAGCTGTTTTTT

v_gene: TRBV4-2
abundance: -
d_gene: -
j_gene: TRBJ1-2
CDR3aa: CASSQEQRGHGYTF
CDR3nt: TGTGCCAGCAGCCAAGAACAGAGGGGACATGGCTACACCTTC

v_gene: TRBV3-1/TRBV3-2
abundance: -
d_gene: -
j_gene: TRBJ2-7
CDR3aa: CASSQDPGSYEQYF
CDR3nt: TGTGCCAGCAGCCAAGATCCTGGGTCCTACGAGCAGTACTTC